The T cell receptor (beta chain) described here comes from a study of cytomegalovirus exposure and HLA in healthy donors. It was with 60 Vbeta and 13 Jbeta primers that the PCR ran. Assay: immunoSEQ multiplex PCR; the TCRdb copy retains only in-frame clones and omits some. Of about 160,000 clones in the sample, around 76% are singletons; the top ten hold 7% to 7.5%. CDR3 length equals 13 residues. CDR1 is SQVTM, CDR2 ANQGSEA, per germline. Trimming cost V 4 bases and J 5 bases; bases outside gene matches: 2. Sequenced material: PBMCs. The clonotype was recovered from a man aged 40-49 years in good health and CMV-seropositive. The chain has TRBV29-1 and TRBJ2-2, with 9 bases lining up with TRBD2. For the CDR3, the DNA is TGCAGCGTTGTGCGGGGGGGTACCGGGGAGCTGTTTTTT. Encoded protein: CSVVRGGTGELFF.